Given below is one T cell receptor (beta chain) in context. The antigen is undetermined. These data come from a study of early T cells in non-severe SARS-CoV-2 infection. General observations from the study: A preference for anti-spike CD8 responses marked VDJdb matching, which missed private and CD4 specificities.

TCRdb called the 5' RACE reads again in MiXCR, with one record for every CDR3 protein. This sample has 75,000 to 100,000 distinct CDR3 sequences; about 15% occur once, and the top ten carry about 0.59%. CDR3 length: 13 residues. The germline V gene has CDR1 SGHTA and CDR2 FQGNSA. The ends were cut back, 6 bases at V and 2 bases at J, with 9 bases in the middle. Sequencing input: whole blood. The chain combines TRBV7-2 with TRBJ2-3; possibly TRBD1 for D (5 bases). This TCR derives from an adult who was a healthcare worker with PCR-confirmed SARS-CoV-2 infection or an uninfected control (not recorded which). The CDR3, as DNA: TGTGCCAGCAGGGGGCGAAACACAGATACGCAGTATTTT. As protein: CASRGRNTDTQYF.